This paragraph reports one T cell receptor beta chain. The antigen remains unidentified. CDR3 length: 16 residues. The V gene end was trimmed by 4 bases and the J gene end by 3 bases; junction bases not matched to a gene: 6. CDR1 is SGHDN and CDR2 is FVKESK in the germline V gene. Clones were sequenced by immunoSEQ multiplex PCR, and TCRdb holds only the in-frame ones, with some missing. The table records roughly 28,000 clones, approximately 78% of them present only once. This specimen belongs to a study of stem cell transplantation in POMP-related autoinflammatory disease. Study as a whole: Impaired MHC class I-dependent CD8+ differentiation was hypothesized from defective thymoproteasomes. Study results and caveats: In PRAID patients, the number of distinct TRB V-J gene pairings was restricted.

This chain uses TRBV14 with TRBJ1-2; 12 bases fit TRBD1. The origin of this receptor is a human donor with POMP-related autoinflammation and immune dysregulation (PRAID). Specimen: CD4+ T cells from PBMCs, collected before stem cell transplantation. CDR3 coding DNA: TGTGCCAGCAGCCTCGCCGGGACAGGGGGCTACTATGGCTACACCTTC. Translated, it gives CASSLAGTGGYYGYTF.